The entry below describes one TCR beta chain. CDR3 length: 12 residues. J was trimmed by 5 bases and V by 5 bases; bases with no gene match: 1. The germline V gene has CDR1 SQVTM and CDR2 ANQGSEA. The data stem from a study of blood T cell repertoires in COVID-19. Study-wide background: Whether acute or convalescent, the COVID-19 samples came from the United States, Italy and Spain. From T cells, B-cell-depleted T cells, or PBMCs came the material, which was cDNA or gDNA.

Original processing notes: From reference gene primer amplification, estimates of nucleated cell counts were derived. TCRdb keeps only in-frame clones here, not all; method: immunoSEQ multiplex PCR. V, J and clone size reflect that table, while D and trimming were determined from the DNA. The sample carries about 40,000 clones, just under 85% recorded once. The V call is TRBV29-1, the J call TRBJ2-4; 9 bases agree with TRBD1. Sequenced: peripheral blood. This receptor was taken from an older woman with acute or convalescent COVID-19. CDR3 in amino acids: CSVWTGENIQYF. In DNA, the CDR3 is TGCAGCGTTTGGACAGGGGAAAACATTCAGTACTTC.